This is a list of T cell receptor beta chains from one sample in a study of shared clonotypes between healthy human individuals. The protocol was immunoSEQ multiplex PCR, while the TCRdb copy is restricted to in-frame clones and leaves out a portion. The sample shows about 770,000 clones, roughly 72% of them seen only once. Sample: memory CD4+ T cells sorted from blood. All receptors derive from a woman younger than 45 in good health. The conserved cysteine and the conserved F or W are not part of the CDR3 here.

cdr3_aa	j_call	v_call
ASRTSGGEADTQY	TRBJ2-3	TRBV5-1
ASSVEIGPSYEQY	TRBJ2-7	TRBV9
ASLRQGNTGELF	TRBJ2-2	TRBV5-5
ASSQVGRSLSGYT	TRBJ1-2	TRBV4-1
ASSHGTERAKNIQY	TRBJ2-4	TRBV5-4
ASSIGRAGGGTEAF	TRBJ1-1	TRBV19
ASRAQGTDTGELF	TRBJ2-2	TRBV19
ASGNGRNTEAF	TRBJ1-1	TRBV27
ASSVRDSFTGANVLT	TRBJ2-6	TRBV5-1
ASTAGTGAYEQY	TRBJ2-7	TRBV19
ASSFRDSHGYT	TRBJ1-2	TRBV5-4
ASSPPKVREQY	TRBJ2-7	TRBV5-4
ASSLTGGSTVNV	TRBJ1-4	TRBV19
ASSLSLLSDTQY	TRBJ2-3	TRBV7-2
ASSSWGGQTGTDTQY	TRBJ2-3	TRBV5-1
ASSLGYGDRGKGETQY	TRBJ2-5	TRBV27
ASSSTSGYTDTQY	TRBJ2-3	TRBV5-4
ASSLQDGIYEQY	TRBJ2-7	TRBV5-4
ASSSTRQSRRAF	TRBJ1-1	TRBV27
ASRRGSGNTIY	TRBJ1-3	TRBV28
ASSPYGRTTGELF	TRBJ2-2	TRBV7-9
ASSQDHGSNQPQH	TRBJ1-5	TRBV4-2
ASSLWTTGTSYNEQF	TRBJ2-1	TRBV11-2
ASRNTLPGEETQY	TRBJ2-5	TRBV2
ASSPWGGNTEAF	TRBJ1-1	TRBV18
ASGNQRGSYNEQF	TRBJ2-1	TRBV7-2
ASSQGSGSYTGELF	TRBJ2-2	TRBV14
ASSLRPGVGDEQF	TRBJ2-1	TRBV7-9
ASSLGIGPSSGNTIY	TRBJ1-3	TRBV5-4
ASSEYHLTGLYNEQF	TRBJ2-1	TRBV6-1
ASSVASGTEAF	TRBJ1-1	TRBV9
ASSAGLAGNNEQF	TRBJ2-1	TRBV11-3
ASSLRQARGWEQY	TRBJ2-7	TRBV11-2
ASSETASGNTIY	TRBJ1-3	TRBV6-4
ASSQGVPTQY	TRBJ2-5	TRBV28